This T cell receptor beta chain was profiled in a study of T cells after yellow fever vaccination. Germline lookup yields CDR1 DFQATT and CDR2 SNEGSKA (reference sequence). Trimming cost V 7 bases and J 2 bases; bases outside gene matches: 12. The CDR3 is made up of 15 amino acids. MiXCR, applied by TCRdb to the 5' RACE reads, yields one record per CDR3 protein. The sample has about 160,000 distinct CDR3 sequences, approximately 6.8% seen once. This sample comprised CD4+ T cells sorted from PBMCs, obtained 4 to 5 days after the first yellow fever vaccination. V is TRBV20-1 and J is TRBJ2-3; 7 nucleotides match TRBD1. The clonotype comes from a man in his late teens or twenties who received the YFV17D yellow fever vaccine. In nucleotides, the CDR3 is TGCAGTGTTCGTGCCGGGACAGTCTCCACAGATACGCAGTATTTT. It is translated as CSVRAGTVSTDTQYF.